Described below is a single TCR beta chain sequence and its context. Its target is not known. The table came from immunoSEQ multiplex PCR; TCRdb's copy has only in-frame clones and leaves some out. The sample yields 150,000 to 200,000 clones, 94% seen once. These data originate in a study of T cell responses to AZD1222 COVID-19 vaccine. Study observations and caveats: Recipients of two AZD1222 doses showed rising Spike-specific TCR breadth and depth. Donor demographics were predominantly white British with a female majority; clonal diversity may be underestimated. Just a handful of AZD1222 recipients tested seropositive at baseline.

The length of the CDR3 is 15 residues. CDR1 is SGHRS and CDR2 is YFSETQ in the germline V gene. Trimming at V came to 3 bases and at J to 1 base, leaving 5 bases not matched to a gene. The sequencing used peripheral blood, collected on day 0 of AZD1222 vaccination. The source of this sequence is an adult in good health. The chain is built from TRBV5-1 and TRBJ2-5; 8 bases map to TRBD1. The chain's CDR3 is CASSWVQGAQETQYF. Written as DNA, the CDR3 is TGCGCCAGCAGCTGGGTCCAGGGGGCCCAAGAGACCCAGTACTTC.